The T cell receptor (beta chain) described here comes from a study of blood T cells in healthy people across ages. Next came a second PCR, run for roughly 7 to 12 cycles, which used a sample-barcoded 5' primer along with a J-beta primer mix. TCRdb re-analysed the 5' RACE reads in MiXCR, keeping a single row per CDR3 protein. This table has 600,000 to 900,000 distinct CDR3 sequences, about a quarter appearing once. This clonotype has just a few counts. This CDR3 has 15 amino acids. The trim removed 1 base at V and 5 bases at J, leaving 5 bases unmatched. Looked up from germline, CDR1 is SGHNT and CDR2 is YENEEA. These same data were also listed under a study on T cells of mothers and their children. That report notes: There were over 8.5 million TCR beta CDR3 reads from each mother and about 3 million from each child.

The TCR was taken from a boy under 18 in good health. Sequenced sample: blood. The chain couples TRBV11-3 to TRBJ2-1; TRBD1 aligns across 7 bases. The CDR3 DNA reads TGTGCCAGCAGCTTAGGGGGGACAGAACACAATGAGCAGTTCTTC. Its protein product is CASSLGGTEHNEQFF.